This passage covers 2 T cell receptor beta chains from one sample sequenced in a study of blood T cell repertoires in COVID-19. The data were produced by immunoSEQ multiplex PCR, yet TCRdb's version contains in-frame clones alone and is incomplete. Here the sample spans 40,000 or so clones, around 81% being singletons. Material: peripheral blood. The receptors were gathered from a man between 40 and 49 years old with active or convalescent COVID-19.

The chain uses TRBV7-9 and TRBJ2-1, with 8 bases fitting TRBD2. J lost 6 bases, V lost 0 bases, and 1 base had no gene match. The CDR3 is 14 amino acids. Looked up from germline, CDR1 is SEHNR and CDR2 is FQNEAQ (reference sequence). CDR3 amino acids: CASSLAGGANEQFF. Here the CDR3 DNA reads TGTGCCAGCAGCTTAGCCGGGGGGGCCAATGAGCAGTTCTTC.

This rearrangement joins TRBV7-2 to TRBJ2-1; 9 bases line up with TRBD1. The V gene end was trimmed by 7 bases and the J gene end by 7 bases; junction bases not matched to a gene: 5. CDR1 and CDR2 from the germline V gene are SGHTA and FQGNSA. The CDR3 is 13 amino acids. The CDR3 DNA reads TGTGCCAGCAACTGGGGACAGGGAAATGAGCAGTTCTTC. Protein product: CASNWGQGNEQFF.